The TCR beta chain described here comes from a study of CD8+ T cells in alopecia areata. Deletions cut 3 bases from V and 4 bases from J, with 12 bases between. The CDR3 has 14 residues. Germline CDR1 reads SGHTA; CDR2 reads FQGNSA. Regarding treatment: oral pan-JAK inhibitor, 5-10 mg twice daily. Following RNA extraction, reverse transcription yielded cDNA that acted as the sequencing template. The data were produced by immunoSEQ multiplex PCR, yet TCRdb's version contains in-frame clones alone and is incomplete. Among 150,000 to 200,000 clones listed, 50% to 70% were seen once. The chain carries TRBV7-2 and TRBJ1-2; a possible D gene is TRBD1 (5 bases). The specimen was CD4+ T cells sorted from blood, collected around week 50, from a patient treated with tofacitinib. This TCR came from a human donor with alopecia areata. CDR3 in DNA: TGTGCCAGCAGCTTCCTCGGGGGAAGCTATGGCTACACCTTC. Its translation is CASSFLGGSYGYTF.